This T cell receptor (beta chain) was recovered during a study of blood T cell repertoires in COVID-19. Background on the study: COVID-19 samples from acute and convalescent phases originated in the United States, Italy and Spain.

As originally analysed: Nucleated cell counts were estimated from reference gene primer amplification. The method was immunoSEQ multiplex PCR; TCRdb's version includes in-frame clones alone and lacks a portion of them. That table is the source of V, J and clone size, and D and trimming were worked out from the DNA. The table records roughly 69,000 clones, nearly 90% of them present only once. The junction had 2 bases not matched to a gene; V was cut back by 6 bases and J by 1 base. This CDR3 region has 13 residues. Per germline, CDR1 LGHNT and CDR2 FRNRAP. Source material: peripheral blood. This TCR derives from a man aged 50-60 years with acute or convalescent COVID-19. V and J are TRBV12-5 and TRBJ1-1; 7 nucleotides line up with TRBD1. For the CDR3, the DNA is TGTGCTAGTGGAACAGGGGAGAACACTGAAGCTTTCTTT. Amino acid sequence: CASGTGENTEAFF.